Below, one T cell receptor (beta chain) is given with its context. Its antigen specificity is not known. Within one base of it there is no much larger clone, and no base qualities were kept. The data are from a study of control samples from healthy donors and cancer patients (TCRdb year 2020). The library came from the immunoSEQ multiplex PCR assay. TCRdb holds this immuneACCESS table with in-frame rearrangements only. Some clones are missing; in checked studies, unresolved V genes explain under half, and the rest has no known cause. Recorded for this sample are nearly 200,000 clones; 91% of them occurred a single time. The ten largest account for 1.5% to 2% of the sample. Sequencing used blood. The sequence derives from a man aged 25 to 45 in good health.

The DNA sequence is given as TGTGCCAGCAGTTTTCTTAACACCGGGGAGCTGTTTTTT. This is translated as CASSFLNTGELFF. The V and J genes are TRBV27 and TRBJ2-2, with no reliable assignment of the D segment. The CDR3 runs 13 residues from the cysteine to the phenylalanine. The sequence is cut down to CDR3 DNA, 39 bases in frame from base 1. V is reduced by 3 bases and J by 2 bases, leaving a spacing of 4 bases between them. Via the germline V gene (reference sequence), CDR1 is MNHEY and CDR2 SMNVEV.